The clone carrying this T cell receptor (beta chain) was detected only a few times. Its matching antigen is unknown. The length of the CDR3 is 17 residues. V lost 5 bases to trimming and J lost 0 bases, with 17 bases between them. CDR1 and CDR2 (germline): SGHVS, FQNEAQ. This record belongs to a study of naive and memory T cell subsets. An equimolar mix of two oligonucleotides served as the beta constant-region primer for TRBC1 and TRBC2. The ligated cDNA underwent four PCR rounds using SP2 and nested alpha and beta constant-region primers. One entry per CDR3 protein, called by TCRdb with MiXCR from the UMI-ligation and nested PCR reads. Of about 99,000 distinct CDR3 sequences in the sample, about 14% are singletons; the top ten hold about 3%. Overnight CMV lysate stimulation of fresh PBMCs defined donor CMV status by CD4+ IFNgamma. Study-wide points: Naive repertoires, especially CD8, held a few larger clonotypes, possibly memory cells re-expressing CD45RA. The power law exponent of TCR abundance differed between naive and memory cells. Findings for naive and memory subsets could not be checked against ground truth.

The specimen was naive CD8+ T cells from blood. The source is a human donor in good health. The gene calls are TRBV7-8 and TRBJ2-1; D gene unclear. CDR3: CASSPPAPGSSYNEQFF. DNA for the CDR3: TGTGCCAGCAGCCCACCCGCGCCGGGCAGCTCCTACAATGAGCAGTTCTTC. Variable domain in full (rest from reference TRBV7-8 and TRBJ2-1): GAGVSQSPRYKVAKRGQDVALRCDPISGHVSLFWYQQALGQGPEFLTYFQNEAQLDKSGLPSDRFFAERPEGSVSTLKIQRTQQEDSAVYLCASSPPAPGSSYNEQFFGPGTRLTVL.